These 19 T cell receptor beta chains originate from one sample sequenced in a study of OX40 agonist ivuxolimab in advanced cancers. Using immunoSEQ multiplex PCR, the repertoire was profiled, and TCRdb retains in-frame clones only, with some absent. Of tens of thousands of clones listed, approximately 85% are singletons. Sequencing used CD4+ or CD8+ T cells sorted from blood, obtained in a trial of the OX40 agonist ivuxolimab. The receptors originated from an adult with an advanced solid tumor such as melanoma, head and neck, liver or kidney cancer.

The CDR3 nucleotides read TGTGCCAGCAGCGCACCAGGGCAAGAGACCCAGTACTTC. This gives the protein CASSAPGQETQYF. V is TRBV7-3 and J is TRBJ2-5; TRBD1 might be the D (5 bases). V was cut by 5 bases and J by 2 bases, with 9 bases left in between. The CDR3 loop spans 13 amino acids. In germline, CDR1 is SGHTA, CDR2 FQGTGA.

V is TRBV6-5 and J is TRBJ1-5; D possibly corresponds to TRBD1 (5 bases). V was pared by 5 bases and J by 0 bases, with 8 bases between. The germline V gene encodes CDR1 MNHEY and CDR2 SVGAGI. CDR3 length: 14 amino acids. This CDR3 reads CASSRDGSNQPQHF. DNA of the CDR3: TGTGCCAGCAGTCGGGACGGTAGCAATCAGCCCCAGCATTTT.

The chain has TRBV19 and TRBJ1-3; D perhaps matches TRBD1 (5 bases). This CDR3 is built from 13 residues. V was clipped by 8 bases and J by 4 bases, with 12 bases between them. Looked up from germline, CDR1 is LNHDA and CDR2 is SQIVND (reference sequence). CDR3 bases: TGTGCCAGTGGGACTAGACGGGGAAACACCATATATTTT. It is translated as CASGTRRGNTIYF.

The chain joins TRBV5-4 to TRBJ2-3; D remains ambiguous. V was clipped by 0 bases and J by 0 bases, with 5 bases between them. From germline, CDR1 is SGHNT and CDR2 YYREEE (reference sequence). The CDR3 covers 14 residues. CDR3 bases: TGTGCCAGCAGCTTGGCCAGGAGCACAGATACGCAGTATTTT. Translated, it gives CASSLARSTDTQYF.

V and J are TRBV11-2 and TRBJ1-4, with 8 bases aligning to TRBD1. CDR3 length equals 15 residues. In germline, CDR1 is SGHAT, CDR2 FQNNGV. The junction had 13 bases not matched to a gene; V was cut back by 5 bases and J by 11 bases. The CDR3 region is CASSPPGQALGKLFF. The CDR3 nucleotides read TGTGCCAGCAGCCCGCCGGGACAGGCCCTCGGGAAACTGTTTTTT.

This rearrangement joins TRBV5-1 to TRBJ1-5; 10 nucleotides line up with TRBD1. The germline CDR1 and CDR2 sequences are SGHRS and YFSETQ. Trimming removed 0 bases from V and 1 base from J; junction bases left unmatched: 4. CDR3 length equals 17 residues. The CDR3 DNA reads as TGCGCCAGCAGCTTGGGGACAGGGGGTCAGAGCAATCAGCCCCAGCATTTT. Amino acids: CASSLGTGGQSNQPQHF.

V gene TRBV18 combines with J gene TRBJ1-1, with D perhaps TRBD1 (6 bases). The V end was cut by 5 bases, the J end by 1 base, with 8 bases between. This CDR3 spans 13 amino acids. Per the germline V gene, CDR1 is KGHSH and CDR2 is LQKENI. Here the CDR3 DNA reads TGTGCCAGCTCAGAGGACAGGAACACTGAAGCTTTCTTT. Protein: CASSEDRNTEAFF.

This sequence joins TRBV5-1 and TRBJ2-2; either TRBD1 or TRBD2 may supply D (5 bases each). The CDR3 is 16 residues long. Trimming took 0 bases from V and 0 from J, leaving 9 bases between them. Germline values: CDR1 SGHRS, CDR2 YFSETQ. The CDR3 nucleotides are TGCGCCAGCAGCTTGGAGGGACCGTCGAACACCGGGGAGCTGTTTTTT. It translates to CASSLEGPSNTGELFF.

J is TRBJ2-5 and V is TRBV5-4, with D possibly TRBD2 on 5 matching bases. The CDR3 is 15 residues long. CDR1 is SGHNT, CDR2 YYREEE, per germline (reference sequence). Trimming shortened V by 0 bases and J by 5 bases, and 14 bases separated the two germline ends. The CDR3 DNA reads TGTGCCAGCAGCTTGGGGCTAGCCGGCGGGGAGACCCAGTACTTC. Translating gives CASSLGLAGGETQYF.

This clone has only a few counts. The chain carries TRBV6-1 and TRBJ1-2, with D perhaps matching TRBD1 (6 bases). The germline gives CDR1 MNHNS, CDR2 SASEGT. Trimming cost V 1 base and J 9 bases, with 12 bases left between them. This CDR3 is built from 13 residues. The CDR3 is CASSEEGGESYTF. CDR3 sequence (DNA): TGTGCCAGCAGTGAAGAGGGGGGCGAGAGCTACACCTTC.

This clone has more than one count but fewer than ten. This chain links TRBV12-2 with TRBJ2-1; the table's D call TRBD2 went unverified against the DNA. TRBV12-2 is shown as a pseudogene. The CDR3 runs to 15 residues. The CDR3 sequence is CASHSQRGGLNEQFF. The DNA for the CDR3 is TGTGCAAGTCACTCTCAGCGGGGGGGCCTCAATGAGCAGTTCTTC.

CDR3 sequence reads: CASSLEGRGTEAFF. The CDR3 DNA sequence: TGTGCCAGCAGCTTGGAGGGAAGGGGGACTGAAGCTTTCTTT. The chain uses TRBV7-3 and TRBJ1-1; weak D call: TRBD1 (6 bases). V was trimmed by 3 bases and J by 5 bases, leaving 13 bases between them. Germline V gives CDR1 SGHTA, CDR2 FQGTGA. The CDR3 extends over 14 amino acids.

The chain joins TRBV5-6 to TRBJ2-7; TRBD1 might be the D (6 bases). Trimming shortened V by 5 bases and J by 2 bases, and 29 bases separated the two germline ends. The length of the CDR3 is 19 residues. Per the germline V gene, CDR1 is SGHDT and CDR2 is YYEEEE. The CDR3 DNA reads as TGTGCCAGCAGGGCCCAAAAAGGAGCATGGGGAAAGGGGGCCTACGAGCAGTACTTC. This sequence encodes CASRAQKGAWGKGAYEQYF.

The CDR3 protein is CASLQRGPDYEQYF. CDR3 DNA sequence: TGTGCCAGCTTACAGAGGGGGCCTGATTACGAGCAGTACTTC. The rearrangement uses TRBV6-5 and TRBJ2-7; 7 nucleotides line up with TRBD1. Losses at the gene ends were 8 bases for V and 4 bases for J; bases not matched to a gene: 11. The CDR3 is 14 residues long. CDR1 and CDR2 (germline): MNHEY, SVGAGI.

The chain uses TRBV30 and TRBJ1-1; the match to TRBD1 covers 9 bases. This CDR3 is built from 13 residues. Germline V CDR1 and CDR2: GTSNPN, SVGIG (reference sequence). Trimming took 5 bases from V and 1 from J; bases not matched to a gene: 2. DNA for the CDR3: TGTGCCTGGGCGACAGGGGGGAACACTGAAGCTTTCTTT. Translated: CAWATGGNTEAFF. Supplemented by reference TRBV30 and TRBJ1-1, the full variable domain reads SQTIHQWPATLVQPVGSPLSLECTVEGTSNPNLYWYRQAAGRGLQLLFYSVGIGQISSEVPQNLSASRPQDRQFILSSKKLLLSDSGFYLCAWATGGNTEAFFGQGTRLTVV.

The rearrangement uses TRBV5-1 and TRBJ2-5, with D possibly TRBD1 on 7 matching bases. The length of the CDR3 is 14 residues. From germline, CDR1 is SGHRS and CDR2 YFSETQ. Trimming cost V 6 bases and J 0 bases, with 12 bases left between them. CDR3 sequence: CASMAGGYQETQYF. The DNA of the CDR3 is TGCGCCAGCATGGCAGGGGGGTACCAAGAGACCCAGTACTTC.

J is TRBJ2-7 and V is TRBV7-2; D possibly corresponds to TRBD1 (6 bases). The CDR3 loop spans 13 amino acids. Per germline, CDR1 SGHTA and CDR2 FQGNSA. The V and J ends lost 4 bases and 7 bases respectively, with 14 bases between them. CDR3 residues: CASSYRDKMEQYF. The CDR3 DNA follows: TGTGCCAGCAGCTACCGGGACAAGATGGAGCAGTACTTC.

The chain recombines TRBV5-1 with TRBJ1-4; no clear D gene. Germline V lookup: CDR1 SGHRS, CDR2 YFSETQ. This CDR3 contains 15 residues. The V end lost 2 bases, the J end lost 3 bases, and 11 bases lay between the germline ends. The CDR3 coding sequence is TGCGCCAGCAGCTTAACGGGGTTATCTAATGAAAAACTGTTTTTT. Translation: CASSLTGLSNEKLFF.

The rearrangement uses TRBV29-1 and TRBJ1-2; D call uncertain. Trimming removed 6 bases from V and 6 bases from J, with 14 bases in between. CDR3 length: 12 residues. The germline V gene encodes CDR1 SQVTM and CDR2 ANQGSEA. The CDR3 protein is CSVAGWVNGYTF. As DNA, the CDR3 is TGCAGCGTCGCCGGATGGGTTAATGGCTACACCTTC.